This T cell receptor (beta chain) was retrieved from a study of T cell responses to AZD1222 COVID-19 vaccine. General observations from the study: Across the whole spike, CD4 TCRs peaked at regions 160-218 and 743-854. Among the donors, most were white British and more were female, and clonal diversity was possibly underestimated. Only five to seven AZD1222 recipients tested seropositive at baseline.

TCRdb keeps only in-frame clones here, not all; method: immunoSEQ multiplex PCR. Found here are 150,000 to 200,000 clones, about 92% of them singletons; the top ten hold more than 0.8%. Germline V CDR1 and CDR2: SNHLY, FYNNEI. Trimming stripped 0 bases from V and 1 base from J, with 9 bases between. CDR3 length: 15 residues. In the case of this clone: The antigen is not known.

Here the sequenced sample was peripheral blood, taken on day 0 of AZD1222 vaccination. The receptor was derived from an adult in good health. This sequence joins TRBV2 and TRBJ1-1; D is perhaps TRBD1 (5 bases). The chain's CDR3 is CASSEARGQNTEAFF. For the CDR3, the DNA is TGTGCCAGCAGTGAAGCGAGAGGACAGAACACTGAAGCTTTCTTT.